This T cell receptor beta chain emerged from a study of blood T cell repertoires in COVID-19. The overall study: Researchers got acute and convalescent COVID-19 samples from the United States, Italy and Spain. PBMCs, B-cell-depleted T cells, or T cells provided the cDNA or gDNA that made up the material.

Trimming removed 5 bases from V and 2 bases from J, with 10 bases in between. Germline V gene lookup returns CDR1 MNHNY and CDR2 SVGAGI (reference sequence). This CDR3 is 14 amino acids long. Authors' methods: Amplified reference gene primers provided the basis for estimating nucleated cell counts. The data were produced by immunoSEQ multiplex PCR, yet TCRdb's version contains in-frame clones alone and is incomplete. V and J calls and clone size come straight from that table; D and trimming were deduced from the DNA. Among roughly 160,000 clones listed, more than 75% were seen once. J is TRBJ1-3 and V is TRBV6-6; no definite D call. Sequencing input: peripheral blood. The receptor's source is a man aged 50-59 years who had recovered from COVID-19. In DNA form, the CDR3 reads TGTGCCAGCAGTCTAGAGCAGGCTGGAAACACCATATATTTT. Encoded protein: CASSLEQAGNTIYF.